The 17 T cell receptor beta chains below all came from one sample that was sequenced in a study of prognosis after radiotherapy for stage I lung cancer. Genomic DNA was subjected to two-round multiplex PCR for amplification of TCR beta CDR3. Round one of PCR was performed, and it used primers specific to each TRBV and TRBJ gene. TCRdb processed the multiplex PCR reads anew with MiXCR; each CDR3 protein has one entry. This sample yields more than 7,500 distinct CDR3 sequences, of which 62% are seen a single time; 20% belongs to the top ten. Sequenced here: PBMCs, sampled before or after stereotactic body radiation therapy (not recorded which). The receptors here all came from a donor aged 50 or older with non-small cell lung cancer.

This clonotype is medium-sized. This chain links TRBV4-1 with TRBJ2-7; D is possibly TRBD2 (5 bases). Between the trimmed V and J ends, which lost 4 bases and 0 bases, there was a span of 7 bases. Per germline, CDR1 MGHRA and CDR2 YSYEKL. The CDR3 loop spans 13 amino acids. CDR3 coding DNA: TGCGCCAGCAGCCCCGGAGGCTCCTACGAGCAGTACTTC. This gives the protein CASSPGGSYEQYF.

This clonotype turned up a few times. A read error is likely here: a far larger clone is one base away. The CDR3 reads CASSYSPMTSGSRETQYF. CDR3 DNA sequence: TGTGCCAGCAGTTACTCGCCAATGACTAGCGGGAGCAGAGAGACCCAGTACTTC. This chain joins TRBV6-6 and TRBJ2-5; TRBD2 aligns across 12 bases. J was trimmed by 4 bases and V by 0 bases; bases with no gene match: 9. The CDR3 runs to 18 residues. CDR1 is MNHNY and CDR2 is SVGAGI in the germline V gene (reference sequence).

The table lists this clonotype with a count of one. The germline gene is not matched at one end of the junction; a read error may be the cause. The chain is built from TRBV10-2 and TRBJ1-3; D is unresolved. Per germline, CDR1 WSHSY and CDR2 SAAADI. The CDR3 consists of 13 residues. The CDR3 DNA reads TGCGCCAGCAGTGAGTCGATGGGAAACATCATATATTTT. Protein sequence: CASSESMGNIIYF.

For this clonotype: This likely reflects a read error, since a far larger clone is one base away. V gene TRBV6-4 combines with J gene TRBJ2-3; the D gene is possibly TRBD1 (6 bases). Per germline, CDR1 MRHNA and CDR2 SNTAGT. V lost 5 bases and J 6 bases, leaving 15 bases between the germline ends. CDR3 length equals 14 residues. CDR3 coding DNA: TGTGCCAGCAGTCACGGGACACCGAGGGATACGCAGTATTTT. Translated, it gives CASSHGTPRDTQYF.

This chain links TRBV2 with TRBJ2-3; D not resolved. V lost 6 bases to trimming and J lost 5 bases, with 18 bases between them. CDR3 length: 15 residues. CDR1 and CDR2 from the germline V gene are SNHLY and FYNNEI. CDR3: CASSPTFGRGDTQYF. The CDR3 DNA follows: TGTGCCAGCAGCCCGACTTTCGGTCGTGGAGATACGCAGTATTTT. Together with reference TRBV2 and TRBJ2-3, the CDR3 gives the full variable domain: EPEVTQTPSHQVTQMGQEVILRCVPISNHLYFYWYRQILGQKVEFLVSFYNNEISEKSEIFDDQFSVERPDGSNFTLKIRSTKLEDSAMYFCASSPTFGRGDTQYFGPGTRLTVL.

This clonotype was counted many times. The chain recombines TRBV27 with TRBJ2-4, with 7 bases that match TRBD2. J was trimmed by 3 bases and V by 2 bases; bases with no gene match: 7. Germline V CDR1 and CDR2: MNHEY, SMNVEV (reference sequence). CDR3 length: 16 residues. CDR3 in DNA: TGTGCCAGCAGTTTAAAGGTGGGGGGGAGCAAAAACATTCAGTACTTC. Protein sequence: CASSLKVGGSKNIQYF.

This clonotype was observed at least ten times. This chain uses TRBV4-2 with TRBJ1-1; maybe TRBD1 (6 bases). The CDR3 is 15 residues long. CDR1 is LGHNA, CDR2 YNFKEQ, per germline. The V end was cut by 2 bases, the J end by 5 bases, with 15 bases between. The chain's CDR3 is CASSQNPGVGTEAFF. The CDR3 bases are TGTGCCAGCAGCCAAAACCCAGGGGTCGGAACTGAAGCTTTCTTT.

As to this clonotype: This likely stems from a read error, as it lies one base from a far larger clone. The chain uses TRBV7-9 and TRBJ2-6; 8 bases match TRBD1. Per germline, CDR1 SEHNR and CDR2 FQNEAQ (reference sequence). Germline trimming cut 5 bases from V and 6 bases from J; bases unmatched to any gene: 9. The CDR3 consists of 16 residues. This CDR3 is CASSLDRVAVANVLTF. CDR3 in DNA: TGTGCCAGCAGCCTGGACAGGGTGGCGGTGGCCAACGTCCTGACTTTC. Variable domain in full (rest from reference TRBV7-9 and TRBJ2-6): DTGVSQNPRHKITKRGQNVTFRCDPISEHNRLYWYRQTLGQGPEFLTYFQNEAQLEKSRLLSDRFSAERPKGSFSTLEIQRTEQGDSAMYLCASSLDRVAVANVLTFGAGSRLTVL.

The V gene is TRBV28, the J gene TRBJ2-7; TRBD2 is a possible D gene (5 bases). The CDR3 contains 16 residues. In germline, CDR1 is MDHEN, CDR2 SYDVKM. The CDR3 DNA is TGTTCCATCTTATCGTTGTCTGGTACCCGGGGCTACGAGCAGTACTTC. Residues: CSILSLSGTRGYEQYF.

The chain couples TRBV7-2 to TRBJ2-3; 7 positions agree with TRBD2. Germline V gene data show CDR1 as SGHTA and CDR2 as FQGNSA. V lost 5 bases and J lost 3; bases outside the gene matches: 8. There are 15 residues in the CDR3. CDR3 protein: CASSHRLALTDTQYF. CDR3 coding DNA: TGTGCCAGCAGCCACAGACTAGCTTTGACAGATACGCAGTATTTT.

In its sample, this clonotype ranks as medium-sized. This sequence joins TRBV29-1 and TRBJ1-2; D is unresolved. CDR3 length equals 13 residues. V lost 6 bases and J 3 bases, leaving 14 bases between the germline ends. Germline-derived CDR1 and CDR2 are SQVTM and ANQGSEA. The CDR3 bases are TGCAGCGTCGAACCGGGTCCAGACTATGGCTACACCTTC. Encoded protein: CSVEPGPDYGYTF.

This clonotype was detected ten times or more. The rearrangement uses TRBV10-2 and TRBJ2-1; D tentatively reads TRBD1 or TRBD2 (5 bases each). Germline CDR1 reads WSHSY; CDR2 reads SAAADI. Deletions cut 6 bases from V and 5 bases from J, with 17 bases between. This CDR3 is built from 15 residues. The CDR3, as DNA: TGCGCCAGCAGCCCGCGCCGGGACCGGAACAATGAGCAGTTCTTC. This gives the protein CASSPRRDRNNEQFF.

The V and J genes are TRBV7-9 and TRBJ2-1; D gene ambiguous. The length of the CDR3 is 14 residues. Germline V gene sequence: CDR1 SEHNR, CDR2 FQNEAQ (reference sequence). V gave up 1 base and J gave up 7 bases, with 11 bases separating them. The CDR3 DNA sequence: TGTGCCAGCAGCTTAGGAAGGGAATTGAATGAGCAGTTCTTC. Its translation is CASSLGRELNEQFF.

CDR3 DNA sequence: TGTGCCAGCAGTGTAAAGATCGGGACGTACGAGCAGTACTTC. Translated, it gives CASSVKIGTYEQYF. This chain connects TRBV6-1 to TRBJ2-7; D is possibly TRBD1 or TRBD2 (5 bases each). This CDR3 has 14 amino acids. Germline V gene data show CDR1 as MNHNS and CDR2 as SASEGT. With 4 bases removed from V and 4 bases from J, the gap between germline ends came to 14 bases.

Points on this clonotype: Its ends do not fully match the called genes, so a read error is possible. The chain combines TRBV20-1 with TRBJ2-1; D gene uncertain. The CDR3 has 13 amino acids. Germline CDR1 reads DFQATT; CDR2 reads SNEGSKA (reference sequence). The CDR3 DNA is TGCAGTTCTAGAGATCTTAGGCCCAATGAGCAGTTCTTC. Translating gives CSSRDLRPNEQFF.

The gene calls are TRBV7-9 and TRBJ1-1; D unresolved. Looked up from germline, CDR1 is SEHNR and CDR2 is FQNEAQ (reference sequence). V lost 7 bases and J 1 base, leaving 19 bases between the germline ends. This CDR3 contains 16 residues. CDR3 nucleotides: TGTGCCAGCATCCCGAACTCCGGTACATCGAACACTGAAGCTTTCTTT. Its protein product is CASIPNSGTSNTEAFF.

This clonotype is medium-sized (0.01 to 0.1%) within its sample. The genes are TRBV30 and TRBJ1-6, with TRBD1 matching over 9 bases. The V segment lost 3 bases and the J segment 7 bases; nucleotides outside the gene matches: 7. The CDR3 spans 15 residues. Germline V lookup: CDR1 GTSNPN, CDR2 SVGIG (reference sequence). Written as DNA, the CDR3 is TGTGCCTGGAGCCTACAGGGGGCAGGGAATTCACCCCTCCACTTT. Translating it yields CAWSLQGAGNSPLHF.